These T cell receptor beta chains were read from a single sample in a study of T cell changes during pregnancy in multiple sclerosis. Here immunoSEQ multiplex PCR was the method, and the copy in TCRdb shows in-frame clones only, minus some. The data show about 72,000 clones, with roughly 89% seen just once and less than 0.85% held by the top ten. This specimen consisted of peripheral blood, obtained in the third trimester of pregnancy. These receptors originate from a female donor in good health, enrolled as a control in a pregnancy study. CDR3s include the opening cysteine and the closing phenylalanine or tryptophan. A D gene is named only where the DNA matches it firmly. Clone size is given for some rows only: seen once, a few or many times, or a class if the clone is expanded.

d_gene,j_gene,abundance,v_gene,CDR3nt,CDR3aa
TRBD1,TRBJ2-7,.,TRBV4-1,TGCGCCAGCAGCCAAGGTGGGGCTTCGGGACAGGGGTCCTACGAGCAGTACTTC,CASSQGGASGQGSYEQYF
TRBD2,TRBJ2-7,.,TRBV4-2,TGTGCCAGCAGCCAAGGCCGGGGGGTCAAGTACGAGCAGTACTTC,CASSQGRGVKYEQYF
TRBD1,TRBJ2-1,.,TRBV4-2,TGTGCCAGCAGCCAAGGGACAGGGGGAGGAAATGAGCAGTTCTTC,CASSQGTGGGNEQFF
.,TRBJ2-7,.,TRBV7-2,TGTGCCAGCAGCTTTGAGGGGGGGAGAACCTACGAGCAGTACTTC,CASSFEGGRTYEQYF
.,TRBJ1-1,.,TRBV7-9,TGTGCCAGCAGCTTATGGCTACAGGGCCGGAACACTGAAGCTTTCTTT,CASSLWLQGRNTEAFF
TRBD2,TRBJ2-1,.,TRBV6-9,TGTGCCAGCAGTTATTCGCTCGCTAGCGGGAGCCACTGGTTGGATGAGCAGTTCTTC,CASSYSLASGSHWLDEQFF
.,TRBJ1-1,once,TRBV4-1,TGCGCCAGCAGCCGGAACTCCGGAGAAATGGCTGAAGCTTTCTTT,CASSRNSGEMAEAFF
.,TRBJ2-7,.,TRBV4-2,TGTGCCAGCAGCCTACGGGGCGGGGCAACCTACGAGCAGTACTTC,CASSLRGGATYEQYF
.,TRBJ2-1,.,TRBV2,TGTGCCAGTGGGGCGGGAAGGGACAATGAGCAGTTCTTC,CASGAGRDNEQFF
.,TRBJ1-3,.,TRBV18,TGTGCCAGCTCACTTCAGGGGAGTATCTCCGGAAACACCATATATTTT,CASSLQGSISGNTIYF
TRBD1,TRBJ1-1,once,TRBV10-3,TGTGCCACCCTACAGGGGGACACTGAAGCTTTCTTT,CATLQGDTEAFF
TRBD1,TRBJ2-7,.,TRBV6-5,TGTGCCAGCAGAGCCTCAGGGGGCGGCGAGCAGTACTTC,CASRASGGGEQYF
.,TRBJ1-5,.,TRBV4-1,TGCGCCAGCAGCCAAGATCGGGGTAGCAATCAGCCCCAGCATTTT,CASSQDRGSNQPQHF
.,TRBJ2-2,once,TRBV19,TGTGCCAGTAGTATCGGACAGACGAACACCGGGGAGCTGTTTTTT,CASSIGQTNTGELFF
.,TRBJ1-2,.,TRBV18,TGTGCCAGCTCAGAGGATGGAGGGGTCCGTTTATACTATGGCTACACCTTC,CASSEDGGVRLYYGYTF
.,TRBJ1-5,.,TRBV30,TGTGCCTGGAGCGCCGGGAGGGCGGACCAGCCCCAGCATTTT,CAWSAGRADQPQHF
TRBD1,TRBJ2-2,.,TRBV19,TGTGCCAGTAGTGACTGGACAGGGGGAGGCGGGGAGCTGTTTTTT,CASSDWTGGGGELFF
TRBD1,TRBJ2-3,.,TRBV18,TGTGCCAGCTCACCGCGACAGGGGAGTCCCACAGATACGCAGTATTTT,CASSPRQGSPTDTQYF
.,TRBJ2-7,.,TRBV5-6,TGTGCCAGTGGGAGTAGTGGGGATGGGGGCATCTACGAGCAGTACTTC,CASGSSGDGGIYEQYF
TRBD2,TRBJ2-1,.,TRBV7-9,TGTGCCAGCAGCTCCACCGGGACTAGCGATCGTCATGAGCAGTTCTTC,CASSSTGTSDRHEQFF
.,TRBJ2-4,.,TRBV15,TGTGCCACCAGCAGAGCCCCCCTGGGGGGTCGGAACATTCAGTACTTC,CATSRAPLGGRNIQYF
TRBD1,TRBJ2-3,.,TRBV9,TGTGCCAGCAGCGTCGGACAGGGTAGAACAGATACGCAGTATTTT,CASSVGQGRTDTQYF
.,TRBJ1-2,.,TRBV7-8,TGTGCCAGCAGCCCGGGGGACCCCTCCCACTATGGCTACACCTTC,CASSPGDPSHYGYTF
.,TRBJ1-2,few,TRBV7-8,TGTGCCAGCGGGGGGGGTCCCCTCTATGGCTACACCTTC,CASGGGPLYGYTF
TRBD1,TRBJ1-1,.,TRBV5-1,TGCGCCAGCAGCAGGACAGGGATGGTGGGGATGAACACTGAAGCTTTCTTT,CASSRTGMVGMNTEAFF
TRBD2,TRBJ2-2,.,TRBV4-3,TGCGCCAGCAGCCAAGGCGACGGGAGGGTGTCCGGGGAGCTGTTTTTT,CASSQGDGRVSGELFF
.,TRBJ2-7,.,TRBV5-5,TGTGCCAGCAGCTCGCCCGGAGGGCAGTACTTC,CASSSPGGQYF
TRBD1,TRBJ2-1,.,TRBV11-3,TGTGCCAGCAGCCTTACCTACTCCGGGACAGGGAGGGTCTCCTACAATGAGCAGTTCTTC,CASSLTYSGTGRVSYNEQFF
TRBD1,TRBJ1-4,.,TRBV7-9,TGTGCCAGCAGCTTAGGGGGACAGAAGGGTAATGAAAAACTGTTTTTT,CASSLGGQKGNEKLFF
TRBD2,TRBJ2-1,.,TRBV5-1,TGCGCCAGCAGCTTGGCCCGGGGAGGGGATGAGCAGTTCTTC,CASSLARGGDEQFF
.,TRBJ1-1,.,TRBV6-5,TGTGCCAGCAGTTGGACGGACCAGGGGACTGAAGCTTTCTTT,CASSWTDQGTEAFF
.,TRBJ2-3,.,TRBV5-6,TGTGCCAGCAGCTGGAGGGATACGCAGTATTTT,CASSWRDTQYF
.,TRBJ1-4,.,TRBV6-6,TGTGCCAGCGGTCGGGGGGGTGAAAAACTGTTTTTT,CASGRGGEKLFF
.,TRBJ1-1,.,TRBV18,TGTGCCAGCTCACTCGCGGGTGAAAGGACTGAAGCTTTCTTT,CASSLAGERTEAFF
TRBD1,TRBJ2-4,few,TRBV9,TGTGCCAGCAGCGACCAACAGGGGTCCCCGGTAAACATTCAGTACTTC,CASSDQQGSPVNIQYF
.,TRBJ2-3,.,TRBV19,TGTGCCAGTAGTATACGAAGACACGGGGGGCGGGAAGCAGATACGCAGTATTTT,CASSIRRHGGREADTQYF
TRBD1,TRBJ1-2,.,TRBV7-9,TGTGCCAGCAGCTTGTCTCCCGGGACAGTAAATGGCTACACCTTC,CASSLSPGTVNGYTF
.,TRBJ1-1,.,TRBV11-2,TGTGCCAGCAGCTTTAGTAGGAGGGGAACTGAAGCTTTCTTT,CASSFSRRGTEAFF
TRBD1,TRBJ2-1,once,TRBV4-3,TGCGCCAGCAGCCCGACAGGGGGAGGGTCCTACAATGAGCAGTTCTTC,CASSPTGGGSYNEQFF
.,TRBJ2-2,.,TRBV6-5,TGTGCCAGCACCTCTCCCGGGCGGGTAACCGGGGAGCTGTTTTTT,CASTSPGRVTGELFF